The 27 T cell receptor beta chains presented below share a single source sample, sequenced in a study of blood T cell repertoires in COVID-19. Sequencing used immunoSEQ multiplex PCR; TCRdb keeps in-frame clones, though not all of them. Found here are roughly 27,000 clones, 80% to 90% of them singletons; the top ten hold 9.9%. The sequencing input was peripheral blood. The receptors shown here come from a human donor in a cohort sampled during active COVID-19.

J is TRBJ1-5 and V is TRBV24-1, with no clear D. The CDR3 extends over 16 amino acids. Germline V gene data show CDR1 as KGHDR and CDR2 as SFDVKD. Trimming removed 4 bases at V and 2 bases at J, with 14 bases between. CDR3 sequence reads: CATSDYRRMGNQPQHF. The DNA for the CDR3 is TGTGCCACCAGTGACTACAGACGGATGGGCAATCAGCCCCAGCATTTT.

This chain connects TRBV5-6 to TRBJ2-1; tentatively, D is TRBD2 (5 bases). Germline assignment: CDR1 SGHDT and CDR2 YYEEEE. With 1 base removed from V and 3 bases from J, the gap between germline ends came to 8 bases. This CDR3 contains 14 residues. CDR3 DNA: TGTGCCAGCAGCTTGTGGGCGGGCTACAATGAGCAGTTCTTC. It translates to CASSLWAGYNEQFF.

The chain couples TRBV7-3 to TRBJ2-6; D is possibly TRBD2 (6 bases). The CDR3 is made up of 15 amino acids. The germline gives CDR1 SGHTA, CDR2 FQGTGA. Trimming cost V 2 bases and J 4 bases, with 9 bases left between them. CDR3 sequence reads: CASSLAGTGANVLTF. Here the CDR3 DNA reads TGTGCCAGCAGCTTAGCGGGGACGGGGGCCAACGTCCTGACTTTC.

The V and J genes are TRBV6-6 and TRBJ2-7; 8 nucleotides agree with TRBD1. The CDR3 is 14 residues long. Germline CDR1 is MNHNY and CDR2 is SVGAGI (reference sequence). The V gene end was trimmed by 6 bases and the J gene end by 4 bases; junction bases not matched to a gene: 8. The CDR3 sequence is CASREGQGAYEQYF. The CDR3 DNA is TGTGCCAGCAGGGAGGGGCAGGGGGCTTACGAGCAGTACTTC.

The genes are TRBV6-2 or TRBV6-3 and TRBJ1-6, with D perhaps TRBD1 (6 bases). Trimming took off 5 bases at V and 1 base at J, with 21 bases between the two ends. This CDR3 is 19 amino acids long. Germline V gives CDR1 MNHEY, CDR2 SVGEGT. DNA for the CDR3: TGTGCCAGCAGTAACGGCCGGGACAAGCGGACATCCTATAATTCACCCCTCCACTTT. It yields the protein CASSNGRDKRTSYNSPLHF.

The V call is TRBV10-3, the J call TRBJ1-5, with D unclear. The CDR3 length is 14 residues. Germline lookup yields CDR1 ENHRY and CDR2 SYGVKD. Trimming took off 6 bases at V and 2 bases at J, with 11 bases between the two ends. This chain's CDR3 is CAISPREGNQPQHF. The CDR3 DNA reads as TGTGCCATCAGCCCCCGGGAGGGCAATCAGCCCCAGCATTTT.

The chain links TRBV7-9 to TRBJ2-1; the D is unclear. The V gene lost 2 bases and the J gene lost 7 bases, with 6 bases spanning the gap. The CDR3 runs to 12 residues. Germline CDR1 SEHNR, CDR2 FQNEAQ (reference sequence). The DNA of the CDR3 is TGTGCCAGCAGCTTAAAACTAAATGAGCAGTTCTTC. It translates to CASSLKLNEQFF.

This sequence joins TRBV6-2 or TRBV6-3 and TRBJ2-1; the D gene is possibly TRBD1 (6 bases). Trimming took off 4 bases at V and 7 bases at J, with 20 bases between the two ends. The CDR3 runs to 16 residues. Germline CDR1 MNHEY, CDR2 SVGEGT. The CDR3: CASSSRGASQGNEQFF. The CDR3 coding sequence is TGTGCCAGCAGTTCCCGTGGGGCCAGTCAGGGGAATGAGCAGTTCTTC.

The chain couples TRBV19 to TRBJ2-3, with D possibly TRBD2 on 6 matching bases. V was shortened by 5 bases and J by 2 bases, with 11 bases between the two germline ends. This CDR3 region has 14 residues. The germline CDR1 and CDR2 sequences are LNHDA and SQIVND (reference sequence). CDR3 DNA: TGTGCCAGTAGTGGGGACTTTCCCACAGATACGCAGTATTTT. This translates into CASSGDFPTDTQYF.

This clone was recorded only once. The chain employs TRBV2 and TRBJ2-7; D call uncertain. Between the trimmed V and J ends, which lost 1 base and 4 bases, there was a span of 14 bases. This CDR3 spans 15 amino acids. CDR1 SNHLY and CDR2 FYNNEI come from the germline V gene. The CDR3 nucleotides are TGTGCCAGCAGTGAAGGTGCAGTACCACAATACGAGCAGTACTTC. Translation: CASSEGAVPQYEQYF.

The chain joins TRBV19 to TRBJ1-4, with 8 bases lining up with TRBD1. The trim removed 3 bases at V and 7 bases at J, leaving 7 bases unmatched. Germline V gene data show CDR1 as LNHDA and CDR2 as SQIVND (reference sequence). This CDR3 comprises 15 residues. As DNA, the CDR3 is TGTGCCAGTAGTATTTACCGGACAGGGCGTGAAAAACTGTTTTTT. This translates into CASSIYRTGREKLFF.

The chain uses TRBV5-6 and TRBJ1-6, with 10 bases that match TRBD1. The CDR3 is made up of 15 amino acids. The germline V gene has CDR1 SGHDT and CDR2 YYEEEE. The V and J ends lost 4 bases and 7 bases, in that order; junction bases with no gene match: 5. CDR3 sequence: CASSLSDRGNSPLHF. The DNA of the CDR3 is TGTGCCAGCAGCCTATCGGACAGGGGGAATTCACCCCTCCACTTT.

This clone was seen once. The chain recombines TRBV3-1 (or the pseudogene TRBV3-2) with TRBJ1-5; 7 bases fit TRBD1. The CDR3 runs 15 residues. V shed 1 base and J 3 bases; nucleotides not matched to a gene: 3. Germline V lookup: CDR1 LGHDT, CDR2 YNNKEL (reference sequence). The CDR3 spells CASSQGQGTNQPQHF. CDR3 nucleotide sequence: TGTGCCAGCAGCCAAGGACAGGGCACCAATCAGCCCCAGCATTTT.

This clone showed up just once. The chain carries TRBV6-5 and TRBJ2-7, with 9 bases that match TRBD1. The germline gives CDR1 MNHEY, CDR2 SVGAGI. The length of the CDR3 is 15 residues. Trimming took 6 bases from V and 2 from J; bases not matched to a gene: 8. CDR3 loop: CASSYSGTGPYEQYF. Here the CDR3 DNA reads TGTGCCAGCAGCTATTCCGGGACAGGGCCCTACGAGCAGTACTTC.

The V call is TRBV7-6, the J call TRBJ1-1; D ambiguous. CDR3 size: 14 residues. With 5 bases removed from V and 3 bases from J, the gap between germline ends came to 13 bases. CDR1 SGHVS and CDR2 FNYEAQ come from the germline V gene. CDR3 in amino acids: CASSPGSVHTEAFF. DNA of the CDR3: TGTGCCAGCAGCCCCGGAAGCGTACACACTGAAGCTTTCTTT.

V is TRBV9 and J is TRBJ1-1, with TRBD1 as a possible D gene (6 bases). This CDR3 has 13 residues. Trimming stripped 4 bases from V and 1 base from J, with 8 bases between. Germline V lookup: CDR1 SGDLS, CDR2 YYNGEE. This chain's CDR3 is CASSLTGNTEAFF. CDR3 sequence (DNA): TGTGCCAGCAGCTTGACAGGGAACACTGAAGCTTTCTTT.

The chain is built from TRBV27 and TRBJ2-7; 7 nucleotides line up with TRBD2. The germline V gene encodes CDR1 MNHEY and CDR2 SMNVEV (reference sequence). Trimming at V came to 1 base and at J to 5 bases, leaving 8 bases not matched to a gene. This CDR3 is built from 15 residues. The CDR3, as DNA: TGTGCCAGCAGTTTATTAAAAGGGAGGGACCACGAGCAGTACTTC. Its protein is CASSLLKGRDHEQYF.

V usage is TRBV5-4 and J usage is TRBJ1-2; the D gene is possibly TRBD1 (6 bases). V was pared by 4 bases and J by 7 bases, with 17 bases between. From germline, CDR1 is SGHNT and CDR2 YYREEE (reference sequence). The CDR3 covers 14 residues. CDR3 region: CASSRINQGSGYTF. CDR3 sequence (DNA): TGTGCCAGCAGCAGAATTAATCAGGGGAGTGGCTACACCTTC.

This clone was detected a few times. The chain recombines TRBV7-8 with TRBJ1-6, with D possibly TRBD1 on 5 matching bases. The germline CDR1 and CDR2 sequences are SGHVS and FQNEAQ. There are 14 residues in the CDR3. The V and J ends lost 5 bases and 10 bases respectively, with 15 bases between them. The CDR3 spells CASSRDSFRSPLHF. CDR3 DNA sequence: TGTGCCAGCAGCCGAGACAGTTTCAGATCACCCCTCCACTTT.

This clone was counted once. The chain couples TRBV5-4 to TRBJ1-4; 11 positions agree with TRBD1. In germline, CDR1 is SGHNT, CDR2 YYREEE (reference sequence). The V gene end was trimmed by 3 bases and the J gene end by 8 bases; junction bases not matched to a gene: 6. CDR3 length equals 15 residues. The CDR3 coding sequence is TGTGCCAGCAGCTACGGACAGGGGGCGCGAGAAAAACTGTTTTTT. Translated: CASSYGQGAREKLFF.

The chain recombines TRBV7-3 with TRBJ2-3, with 8 bases identical to TRBD2. The germline CDR1 and CDR2 sequences are SGHTA and FQGTGA. J lost 5 bases, V lost 5 bases, and 12 bases had no gene match. The CDR3 runs to 16 residues. CDR3 nucleotide sequence: TGTGCCAGCAGCCGCGGCGCGGGGGGCCCGGGAGATACGCAGTATTTT. Translated: CASSRGAGGPGDTQYF. Using reference TRBV7-3 and TRBJ2-3 for the parts outside the CDR3, the full variable domain is GAGVSQTPSNKVTEKGKYVELRCDPISGHTALYWYRQSLGQGPEFLIYFQGTGAADDSGLPNDRFFAVRPEGSVSTLKIQRTERGDSAVYLCASSRGAGGPGDTQYFGPGTRLTVL.

J is TRBJ2-7 and V is TRBV9; D might be TRBD1 (6 bases). The CDR3 has 14 amino acids. V lost 0 bases and J 1 base, leaving 8 bases between the germline ends. Germline V CDR1 and CDR2: SGDLS, YYNGEE. The CDR3 DNA reads TGTGCCAGCAGCGTAGCGGACAGATCCTACGAGCAGTACTTC. Its protein product is CASSVADRSYEQYF. The variable domain in full, completed from reference TRBV9 and TRBJ2-7, reads DSGVTQTPKHLITATGQRVTLRCSPRSGDLSVYWYQQSLDQGLQFLIQYYNGEERAKGNILERFSAQQFPDLHSELNLSSLELGDSALYFCASSVADRSYEQYFGPGTRLTVT.

In nucleotides, the CDR3 is TGTGCCAGCAGCTCCTGGGACAGGTCTGTCCGCAATGAGCAGTTCTTC. Protein: CASSSWDRSVRNEQFF. This chain connects TRBV7-9 to TRBJ2-1; 8 nucleotides agree with TRBD1. Germline V gives CDR1 SEHNR, CDR2 FQNEAQ (reference sequence). This CDR3 is built from 16 residues. The trim removed 4 bases at V and 6 bases at J, leaving 11 bases unmatched.

This clone has more than one count but fewer than ten. J is TRBJ2-5 and V is TRBV29-1, with a possible D match to TRBD2 (6 bases). In germline, CDR1 is SQVTM, CDR2 ANQGSEA. V lost 3 bases and J 2 bases, leaving 16 bases between the germline ends. This CDR3 spans 15 amino acids. This CDR3 is CSVDDGREAQETQYF. Written as DNA, the CDR3 is TGCAGCGTTGACGATGGCAGGGAGGCGCAAGAGACCCAGTACTTC. Full variable domain (missing parts from reference TRBV29-1 and TRBJ2-5): SAVISQKPSRDICQRGTSLTIQCQVDSQVTMMFWYRQQPGQSLTLIATANQGSEATYESGFVIDKFPISRPNLTFSTLTVSNMSPEDSSIYLCSVDDGREAQETQYFGPGTRLLVL.

Here the CDR3 DNA reads TGTGCCAGCAGTGAAGTCTGGGTTTCAGGGTCAGGTCAGCCCCAGCATTTT. This codes for CASSEVWVSGSGQPQHF. The gene calls are TRBV6-1 and TRBJ1-5; the D gene is possibly TRBD1 (5 bases). Germline CDR1 and CDR2: MNHNS and SASEGT. The V end lost 1 base, the J end lost 6 bases, and 19 bases lay between the germline ends. The CDR3 length is 17 residues.

The V and J genes are TRBV12-3 or TRBV12-4 and TRBJ1-2, with TRBD1 matching over 8 bases. The ends lost 6 bases at V and 8 bases at J; junction bases unmatched: 8. The CDR3 runs to 13 residues. The CDR3 is CASRWTGTKGYTF. In DNA, the CDR3 is TGTGCCAGCAGATGGACAGGGACAAAGGGCTACACCTTC.

This chain links TRBV28 with TRBJ1-1; 10 bases are a match to TRBD1. The CDR3 contains 14 residues. Per the germline V gene, CDR1 is MDHEN and CDR2 is SYDVKM. V lost 4 bases to trimming and J lost 5 bases; unmatched junction nucleotides: 4. This CDR3 reads CASSSGQGRTEAFF. CDR3 DNA sequence: TGTGCCAGCAGTTCGGGACAGGGGCGGACTGAAGCTTTCTTT. The whole variable domain, filled in from reference TRBV28 and TRBJ1-1, reads DVKVTQSSRYLVKRTGEKVFLECVQDMDHENMFWYRQDPGLGLRLIYFSYDVKMKEKGDIPEGYSVSREKKERFSLILESASTNQTSMYLCASSSGQGRTEAFFGQGTRLTVV.